This T cell receptor (beta chain) was retrieved from a study of blood T cell repertoires in COVID-19. There are 15 residues in the CDR3. The cohort comprised adults aged 18 to 89 years residing in 20 to 30 US areas. TCRdb keeps only in-frame clones here, not all; method: immunoSEQ multiplex PCR. This table has roughly 220,000 clones, approximately 84% appearing once. The sequenced sample was PBMCs or T cells enriched from blood (not recorded which). The sequence was collected from a man aged 35 to 55 who had recovered from COVID-19. This chain links TRBV21-1 with TRBJ2-3; whether TRBD2, the table's D call, matches the DNA was not checked. TRBV21-1 is given as a pseudogene. CDR3 nucleotide sequence: TGTGCCAGCAGCAAAGGCAGAGGGCCCGCAGATACGCAGTATTTT. This codes for CASSKGRGPADTQYF.